This T cell receptor (beta chain) comes out of a study of patients and donors after allogeneic stem cell transplantation. This clonotype has only a few counts. Each CDR3 protein is one row after TCRdb ran MiXCR on the RT-PCR reads. The table records 920,000 or so distinct CDR3 sequences, over 15% of them present only once. The CDR3 covers 20 residues. V was shortened by 3 bases and J by 0 bases, with 24 bases between the two germline ends. Germline-derived CDR1 and CDR2 are MNHNS and SASEGT. The rearrangement joins TRBV6-1 to TRBJ1-5; the D is unclear. The receptor was derived from a human donor who was either an allogeneic HSCT recipient or a stem cell or donor lymphocyte infusion donor (not recorded which). It is not recorded whose cells these are; they may come from a transplant donor. Sequenced material: blood, either unsorted or a sorted T cell fraction (not recorded which). The CDR3 DNA reads as TGTGCCAGCAGTGATCTATCGCTCACAGAACCCGAGTATAGCAATCAGCCCCAGCATTTT. Residues: CASSDLSLTEPEYSNQPQHF.